The sequence of this T cell receptor (beta chain) was determined in a study of T cell responses to AZD1222 COVID-19 vaccine. Profiling relied on immunoSEQ multiplex PCR, and the TCRdb table lists in-frame clones only, not all of them. The table records 65,000 to 80,000 clones, 88% of them present only once. Regarding this clone: Its antigen is undetermined.

Germline V gene lookup returns CDR1 SGDLS and CDR2 YYNGEE. Trimming removed 0 bases from V and 3 bases from J, with 14 bases in between. The CDR3 has 16 residues. Study-wide findings and caveats: Vaccine-associated CD4 TCRs ranged over spike, dominating at 160-218 and 743-854. Of spike-specific TCRs, nearly half reportedly target regions left unmutated in variants. Spike-specific TCR repertoires showed rising breadth and depth after two AZD1222 doses. It was only after the peak T cell response that any repertoires were sampled.

The input for sequencing was peripheral blood, taken 28 days after the second dose of the MenACWY control vaccine. This sequence was found in an adult who received the MenACWY meningococcal vaccine as a control. The rearrangement joins TRBV9 to TRBJ2-3, with D uncertain. The CDR3 protein is CASSVAAGRSTDTQYF. The CDR3 nucleotides are TGTGCCAGCAGCGTAGCGGCAGGTAGGAGTACAGATACGCAGTATTTT.